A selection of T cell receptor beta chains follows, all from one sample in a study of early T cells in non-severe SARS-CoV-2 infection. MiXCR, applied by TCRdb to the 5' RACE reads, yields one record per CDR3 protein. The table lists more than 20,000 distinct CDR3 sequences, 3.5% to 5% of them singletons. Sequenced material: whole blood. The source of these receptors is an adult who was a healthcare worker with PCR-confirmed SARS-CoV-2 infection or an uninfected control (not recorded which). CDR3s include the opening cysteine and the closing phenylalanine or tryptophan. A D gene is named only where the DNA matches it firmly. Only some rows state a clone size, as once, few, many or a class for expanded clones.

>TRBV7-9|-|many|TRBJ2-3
TGTGCCAGCAGTCGACCGGGACCCGCGGTAGATACGCAGTATTTT
CASSRPGPAVDTQYF
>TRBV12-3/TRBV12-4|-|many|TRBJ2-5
TGTGCCAGCAGTTTTTTCGAGACCCAGTACTTC
CASSFFETQYF
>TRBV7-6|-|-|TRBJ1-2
TGTGCCAGCAGCTTAGGTTCCGGGGGACAAGGGCCTGGCTACACCTTC
CASSLGSGGQGPGYTF
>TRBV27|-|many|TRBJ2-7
TGTGCCAGCAGCCCCGGGAGCTACTACGAGCAGTACTTC
CASSPGSYYEQYF
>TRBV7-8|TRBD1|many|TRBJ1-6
TGTGCCAGCAGCCCCGACAGGGGTAATTCACCCCTCCACTTT
CASSPDRGNSPLHF
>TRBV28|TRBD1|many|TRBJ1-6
TGTGCCAGCAGGCCGACAGGGTCGTATAATTCACCCCTCCACTTT
CASRPTGSYNSPLHF
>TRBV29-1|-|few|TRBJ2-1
TGCAGCGTTGCCCCGCAGGGGTCAGGGTATGAGCAGTTCTTC
CSVAPQGSGYEQFF
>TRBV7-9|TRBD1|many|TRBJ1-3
TGTGCCAGCAGCCCAAACTCTTACAGGGGCTCTGAAAACACCATATATTTT
CASSPNSYRGSENTIYF
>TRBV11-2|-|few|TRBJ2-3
TGTGCCAGCAGCTTAGGTTTAGGGCAGTATTTT
CASSLGLGQYF
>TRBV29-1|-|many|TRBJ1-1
TGCAGCGTCGCCAGGGATGGCTATGGTGAAGCTTTCTTT
CSVARDGYGEAFF
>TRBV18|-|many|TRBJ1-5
TGTGCCAGCTCACCACCCAGCGGAGGAATCTGGCCCCAGCATTTT
CASSPPSGGIWPQHF
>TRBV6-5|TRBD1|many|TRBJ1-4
TGTGCCAGCAGCCGACAGGGCAACGAAAAACTGTTTTTT
CASSRQGNEKLFF
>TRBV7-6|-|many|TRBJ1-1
TGTGCCAGCAGCTTAAAAGGGTCCCCGAACACTGAAGCTTTCTTT
CASSLKGSPNTEAFF
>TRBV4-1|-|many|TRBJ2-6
TGCGCCAGCAGCCAACAGGGCATAATCTCTGGGGCCAACGTCCTGACTTTC
CASSQQGIISGANVLTF
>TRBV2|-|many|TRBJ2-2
TGTGCCAGCAGTGAAGGATCCAGAACCGGGGAGCTGTTTTTT
CASSEGSRTGELFF
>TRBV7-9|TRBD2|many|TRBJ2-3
TGTGCCAGCAGTTGGACTAGCGGGGCCACAGATACGCAGTATTTT
CASSWTSGATDTQYF
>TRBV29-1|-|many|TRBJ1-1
TGCAGCGTTGAATTCAGGGACACTGAAGCTTTCTTT
CSVEFRDTEAFF
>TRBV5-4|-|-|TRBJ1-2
TGTGCCAGCAGCTTGGGTCCGACGTACCTCTATGGCTACACCTTC
CASSLGPTYLYGYTF
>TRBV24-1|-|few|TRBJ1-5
TGTGCCACCAGTGACGAGTATAGCAATCAGCCCCAGCATTTT
CATSDEYSNQPQHF
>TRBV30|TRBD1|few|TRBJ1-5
TGTGCCTGGAATACAGGGGGCAATCAGCCCCAGCATTTT
CAWNTGGNQPQHF
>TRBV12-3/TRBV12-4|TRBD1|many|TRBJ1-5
TGTGCCAGCAGGATCGACAGGGCTAATCAGCCCCAGCATTTT
CASRIDRANQPQHF
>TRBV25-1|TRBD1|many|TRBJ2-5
TGTGCCAGCAGTGAATTGGGGGCAGGGGGCTTTGAAGAGACCCAGTACTTC
CASSELGAGGFEETQYF
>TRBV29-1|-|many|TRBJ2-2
TGCAGCTTCTCGTATTTCACCGGGGAGCTGTTTTTT
CSFSYFTGELFF
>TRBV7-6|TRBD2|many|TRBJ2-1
TGTGCCAGCAGCTCCGTCGGGGGGGAGGTTAAGAATGAGCAGTTCTTC
CASSSVGGEVKNEQFF
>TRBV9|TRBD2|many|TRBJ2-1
TGTGCCAGCAGCGTAGAACTAGCGAAAGATGAGCAGTTCTTC
CASSVELAKDEQFF
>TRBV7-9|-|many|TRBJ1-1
TGTGCCAGCAGCTTATTAGGACCTGAAGCTTTCTTT
CASSLLGPEAFF
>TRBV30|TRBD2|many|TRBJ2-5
TGTGCCTGGAGTACTAATAGCGGGGGGAGGGAGACCCAGTACTTC
CAWSTNSGGRETQYF
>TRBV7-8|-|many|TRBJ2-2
TGTGCCAGCAGCTTAGAAGGATTGAACACCGGGGAGCTGTTTTTT
CASSLEGLNTGELFF
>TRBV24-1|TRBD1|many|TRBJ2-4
TGTGCCACCAGTGACAGGGACAGGGGAGCGGACATTCAGTACTTC
CATSDRDRGADIQYF
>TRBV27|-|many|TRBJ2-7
TGTGCCAGCAGTTTATGGGGGGACGAGCAGTACTTC
CASSLWGDEQYF
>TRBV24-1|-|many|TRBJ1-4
TGTGCCACCAGGGGAGCAACTAATGAAAAACTGTTTTTT
CATRGATNEKLFF
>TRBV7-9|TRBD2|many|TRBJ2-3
TGTGCCAGCAGCTTGGGCGGGGGGTCATCAGGCACAGATACGCAGTATTTT
CASSLGGGSSGTDTQYF
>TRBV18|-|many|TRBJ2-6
TGTGCCAGCTCACCACTTGGGGAAGGGACTGGGGCCAACGTCCTGACTTTC
CASSPLGEGTGANVLTF
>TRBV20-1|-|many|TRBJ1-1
TGCAGTGCTAGAGCAGGGGTGGGTACTGAAGCTTTCTTT
CSARAGVGTEAFF